This TCR beta chain was recorded in a study of ipilimumab plus nivolumab after autologous stem cell transplantation. Here immunoSEQ multiplex PCR was the method, and the copy in TCRdb shows in-frame clones only, minus some. Here the sample spans about 10,000 clones, about 78% being singletons. Between the trimmed V and J ends, which lost 4 bases and 2 bases, there was a span of 9 bases. The germline V gene has CDR1 GTSNPN and CDR2 SVGIG (reference sequence). The CDR3 length is 13 residues. This chain uses TRBV30 with TRBJ1-3; D gene uncertain. This sequence was found in a male donor with diffuse large B-cell lymphoma. Source: PBMCs, taken in a trial of ipilimumab plus nivolumab as post-transplant consolidation. The CDR3 region has the DNA TGTGCCTGGAAGAAAGGAGCTGGAAACACCATATATTTT. Translation: CAWKKGAGNTIYF.